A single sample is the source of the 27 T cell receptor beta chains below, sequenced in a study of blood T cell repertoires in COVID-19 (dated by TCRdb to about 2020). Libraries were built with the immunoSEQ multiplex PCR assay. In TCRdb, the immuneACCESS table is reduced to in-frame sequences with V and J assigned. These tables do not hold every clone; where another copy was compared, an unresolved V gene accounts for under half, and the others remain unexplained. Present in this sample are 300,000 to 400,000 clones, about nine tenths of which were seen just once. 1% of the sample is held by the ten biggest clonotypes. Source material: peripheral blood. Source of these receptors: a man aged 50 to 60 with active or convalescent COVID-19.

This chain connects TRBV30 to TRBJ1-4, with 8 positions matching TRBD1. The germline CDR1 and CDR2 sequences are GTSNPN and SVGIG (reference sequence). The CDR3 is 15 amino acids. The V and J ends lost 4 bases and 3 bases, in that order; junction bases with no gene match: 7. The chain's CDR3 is CAWNHGQGANEKLFF. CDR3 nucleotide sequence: TGTGCCTGGAATCACGGACAGGGAGCTAATGAAAAACTGTTTTTT.

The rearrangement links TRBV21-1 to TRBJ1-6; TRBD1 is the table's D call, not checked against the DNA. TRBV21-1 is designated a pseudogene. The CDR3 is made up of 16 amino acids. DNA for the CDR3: TGTGCCAGCAGCAGGCCATCAGGGGGCACAAATTCACCCCTCCACTTT. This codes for CASSRPSGGTNSPLHF.

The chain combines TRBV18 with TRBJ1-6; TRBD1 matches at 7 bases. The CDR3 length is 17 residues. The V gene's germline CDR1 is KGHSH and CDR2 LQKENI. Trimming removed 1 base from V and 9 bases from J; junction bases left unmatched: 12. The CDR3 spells CASSPRQGGGQGSPLHF. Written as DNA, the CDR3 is TGTGCCAGCTCACCACGACAGGGTGGCGGGCAAGGTTCACCCCTCCACTTT.

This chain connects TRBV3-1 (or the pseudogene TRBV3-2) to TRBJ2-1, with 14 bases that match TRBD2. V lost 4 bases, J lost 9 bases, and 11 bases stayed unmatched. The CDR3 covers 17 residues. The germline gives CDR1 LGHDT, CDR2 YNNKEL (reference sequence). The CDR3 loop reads CASSRNTGTSGSSEQFF. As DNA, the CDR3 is TGTGCCAGCAGCCGGAATACCGGGACTAGCGGGAGTAGTGAGCAGTTCTTC.

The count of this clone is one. Here the CDR3 reads CASSLVSGMISYEQYF. The CDR3, as DNA: TGTGCCAGCAGCTTAGTATCCGGGATGATTTCCTACGAGCAGTACTTC. The chain carries TRBV7-2 and TRBJ2-7; the D gene is possibly TRBD2 (5 bases). Germline V gene data show CDR1 as SGHTA and CDR2 as FQGNSA. This CDR3 comprises 16 residues. Trimming pared 1 base from V and 1 base from J, leaving 14 bases between.

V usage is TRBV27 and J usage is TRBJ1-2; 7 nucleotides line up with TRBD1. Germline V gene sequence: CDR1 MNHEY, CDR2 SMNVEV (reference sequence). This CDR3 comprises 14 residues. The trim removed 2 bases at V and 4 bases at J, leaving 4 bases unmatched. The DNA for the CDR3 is TGTGCCAGCAGTTTACAGGGGGTGAGCTATGGCTACACCTTC. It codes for CASSLQGVSYGYTF.

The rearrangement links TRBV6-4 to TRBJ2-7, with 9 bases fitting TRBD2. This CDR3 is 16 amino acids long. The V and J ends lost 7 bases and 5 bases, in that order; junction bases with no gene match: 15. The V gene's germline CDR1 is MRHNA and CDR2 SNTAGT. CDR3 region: CASTDRLAGLINEQYF. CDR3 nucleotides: TGTGCCAGCACCGACCGGCTAGCGGGACTAATTAACGAGCAGTACTTC.

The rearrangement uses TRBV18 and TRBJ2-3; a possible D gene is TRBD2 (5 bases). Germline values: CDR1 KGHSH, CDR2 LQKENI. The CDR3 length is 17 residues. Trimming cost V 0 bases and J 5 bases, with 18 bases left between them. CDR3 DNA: TGTGCCAGCTCACCACCCGGTCGGGGTACGTATGGAGATACGCAGTATTTT. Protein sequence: CASSPPGRGTYGDTQYF.

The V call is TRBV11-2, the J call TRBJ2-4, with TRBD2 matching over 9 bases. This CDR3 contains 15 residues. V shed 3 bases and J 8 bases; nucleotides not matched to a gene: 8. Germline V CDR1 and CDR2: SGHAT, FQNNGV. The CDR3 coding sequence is TGTGCCAGCAGCTTCGGCGGGGGGGCCAGGGACATTCAGTACTTC. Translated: CASSFGGGARDIQYF.

The CDR3 loop is CASSLRDRGVTYNEQFF. The CDR3 nucleotides are TGTGCCAGCAGCCTTAGGGACAGGGGGGTAACCTACAATGAGCAGTTCTTC. V usage is TRBV5-5 and J usage is TRBJ2-1, with 11 bases lining up with TRBD1. After removal of 4 bases from V and 2 bases from J, the junction contained 8 bases not matched to a gene. The germline CDR1 and CDR2 sequences are SGHKS and YYEKEE (reference sequence). The CDR3 length is 17 residues.

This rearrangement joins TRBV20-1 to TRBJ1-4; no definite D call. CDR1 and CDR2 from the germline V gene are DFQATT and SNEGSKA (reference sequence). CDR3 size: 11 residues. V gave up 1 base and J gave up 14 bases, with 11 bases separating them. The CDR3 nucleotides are TGCAGTGCTAGAGCCTCAGAAACCCTGTTTTTT. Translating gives CSARASETLFF.

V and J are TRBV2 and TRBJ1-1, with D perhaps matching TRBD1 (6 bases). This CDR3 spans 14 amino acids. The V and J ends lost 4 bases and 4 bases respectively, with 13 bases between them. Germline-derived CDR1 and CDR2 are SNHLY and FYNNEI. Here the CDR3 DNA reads TGTGCCAGCAGTGGCGGGGGCGGGGGCACTGAAGCTTTCTTT. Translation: CASSGGGGGTEAFF. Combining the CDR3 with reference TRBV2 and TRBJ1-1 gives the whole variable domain EPEVTQTPSHQVTQMGQEVILRCVPISNHLYFYWYRQILGQKVEFLVSFYNNEISEKSEIFDDQFSVERPDGSNFTLKIRSTKLEDSAMYFCASSGGGGGTEAFFGQGTRLTVV.

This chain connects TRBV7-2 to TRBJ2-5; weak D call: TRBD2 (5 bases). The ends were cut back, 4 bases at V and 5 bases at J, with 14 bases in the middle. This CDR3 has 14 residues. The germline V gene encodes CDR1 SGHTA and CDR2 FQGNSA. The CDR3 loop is CASSSPGSWETQYF. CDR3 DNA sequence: TGTGCCAGCAGCTCGCCGGGGTCTTGGGAGACCCAGTACTTC.

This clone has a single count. In DNA, the CDR3 is TGTGCCAGCAGCTCTCGACGACAGGGCTCCTACGAGCAGTACTTC. Translation: CASSSRRQGSYEQYF. This chain uses TRBV13 with TRBJ2-7, with 7 bases aligning to TRBD1. The CDR3 runs to 15 residues. From germline, CDR1 is PRHDT and CDR2 FYEKMQ (reference sequence). Unmatched junction bases numbered 6, after V lost 4 bases and J lost 0 bases.

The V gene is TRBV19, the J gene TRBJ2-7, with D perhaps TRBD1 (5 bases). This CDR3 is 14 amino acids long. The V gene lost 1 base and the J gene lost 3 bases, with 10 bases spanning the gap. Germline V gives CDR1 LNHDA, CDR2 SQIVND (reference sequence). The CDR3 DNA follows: TGTGCCAGTAGTATAGGTCAGGGAATCTACGAGCAGTACTTC. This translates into CASSIGQGIYEQYF.

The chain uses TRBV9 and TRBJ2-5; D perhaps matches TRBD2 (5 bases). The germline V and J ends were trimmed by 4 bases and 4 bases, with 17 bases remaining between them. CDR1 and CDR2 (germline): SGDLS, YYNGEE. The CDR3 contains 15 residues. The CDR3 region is CASSPRLAGRETQYF. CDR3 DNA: TGTGCCAGCAGCCCCCGGCTAGCAGGTAGAGAGACCCAGTACTTC.

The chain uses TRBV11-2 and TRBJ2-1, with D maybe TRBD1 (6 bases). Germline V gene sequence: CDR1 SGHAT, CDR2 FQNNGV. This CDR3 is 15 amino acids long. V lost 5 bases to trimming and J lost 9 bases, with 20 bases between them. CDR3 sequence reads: CASSPGTPVGREQFF. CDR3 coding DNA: TGTGCCAGCAGCCCCGGGACACCGGTGGGGCGTGAGCAGTTCTTC.

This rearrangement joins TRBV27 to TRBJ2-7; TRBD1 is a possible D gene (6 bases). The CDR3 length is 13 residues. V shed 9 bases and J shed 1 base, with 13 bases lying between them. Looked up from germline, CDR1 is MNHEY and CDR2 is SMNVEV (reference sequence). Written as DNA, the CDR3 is TGTGCCAGTAGCGACAGGCCTTCCTACGAGCAGTACTTC. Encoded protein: CASSDRPSYEQYF.

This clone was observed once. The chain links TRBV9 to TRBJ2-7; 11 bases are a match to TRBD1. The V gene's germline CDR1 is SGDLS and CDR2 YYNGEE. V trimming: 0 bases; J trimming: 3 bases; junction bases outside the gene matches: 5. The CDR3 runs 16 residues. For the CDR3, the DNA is TGTGCCAGCAGCGTAGCATGGGACAGGGGGATCTACGAGCAGTACTTC. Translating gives CASSVAWDRGIYEQYF.

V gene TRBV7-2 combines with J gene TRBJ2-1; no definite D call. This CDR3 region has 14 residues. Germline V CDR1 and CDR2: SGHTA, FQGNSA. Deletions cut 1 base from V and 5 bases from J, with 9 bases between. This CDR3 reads CASSLGEPHNEQFF. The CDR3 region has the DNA TGTGCCAGCAGCTTAGGCGAGCCGCACAATGAGCAGTTCTTC.

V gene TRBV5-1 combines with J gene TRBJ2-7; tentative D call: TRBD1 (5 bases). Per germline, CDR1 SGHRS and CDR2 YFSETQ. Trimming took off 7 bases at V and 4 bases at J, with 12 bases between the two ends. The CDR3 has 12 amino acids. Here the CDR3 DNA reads TGCGCCAGCGGACATGACAGTTACGAGCAGTACTTC. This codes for CASGHDSYEQYF.

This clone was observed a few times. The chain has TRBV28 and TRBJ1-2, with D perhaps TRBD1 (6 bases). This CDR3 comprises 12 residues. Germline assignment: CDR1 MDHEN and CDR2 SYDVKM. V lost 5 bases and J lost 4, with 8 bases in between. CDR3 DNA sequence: TGTGCCAGCAGTCGGGACATCTATGGCTACACCTTC. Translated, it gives CASSRDIYGYTF.

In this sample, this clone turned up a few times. The CDR3 protein is CASSHGQGAYEQYF. The CDR3 nucleotides are TGCGCCAGCAGCCACGGACAGGGGGCCTACGAGCAGTACTTC. The V call is TRBV5-1, the J call TRBJ2-7, with TRBD1 matching 10 bases. The CDR3 contains 14 residues. Germline V gene sequence: CDR1 SGHRS, CDR2 YFSETQ. Germline trimming cut 4 bases from V and 2 bases from J; bases unmatched to any gene: 3.

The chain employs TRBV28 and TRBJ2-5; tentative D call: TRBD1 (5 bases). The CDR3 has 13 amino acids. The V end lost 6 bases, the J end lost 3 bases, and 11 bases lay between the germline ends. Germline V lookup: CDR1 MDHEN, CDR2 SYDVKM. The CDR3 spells CASRQSGKETQYF. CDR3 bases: TGTGCCAGCAGGCAATCAGGGAAAGAGACCCAGTACTTC.

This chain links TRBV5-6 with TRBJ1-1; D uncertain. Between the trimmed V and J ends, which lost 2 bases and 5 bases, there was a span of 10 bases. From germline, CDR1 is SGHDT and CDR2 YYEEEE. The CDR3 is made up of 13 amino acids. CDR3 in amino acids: CASSLTGSTEAFF. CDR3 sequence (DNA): TGTGCCAGCAGCTTAACGGGGAGTACTGAAGCTTTCTTT.

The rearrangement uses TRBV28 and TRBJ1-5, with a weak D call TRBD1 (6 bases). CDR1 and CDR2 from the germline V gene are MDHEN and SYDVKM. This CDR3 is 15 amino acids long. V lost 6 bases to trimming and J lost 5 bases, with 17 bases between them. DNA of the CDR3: TGTGCCAGCAGGTTTGGTGACAGGTCCCATCAGCCCCAGCATTTT. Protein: CASRFGDRSHQPQHF.

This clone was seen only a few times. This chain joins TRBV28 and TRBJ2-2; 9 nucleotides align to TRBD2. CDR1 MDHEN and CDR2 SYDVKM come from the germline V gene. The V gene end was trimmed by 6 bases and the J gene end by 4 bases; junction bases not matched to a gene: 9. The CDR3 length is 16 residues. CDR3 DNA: TGTGCCAGCAGCTTACTGGCGGGAGGGTCCACCGGGGAGCTGTTTTTT. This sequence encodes CASSLLAGGSTGELFF.